The rows below give T cell receptor beta chains drawn from one sample of a study of blood T cell repertoires in COVID-19. Produced via immunoSEQ multiplex PCR; TCRdb's table is partial and in-frame only. Of a few hundred thousand clones in the sample, 85% were seen once. The material sequenced was PBMCs or T cells enriched from blood (not recorded which). Receptor source: a woman aged 45 to 65 who had been exposed to COVID-19. CDR3s include the opening cysteine and the closing phenylalanine or tryptophan. Fields, in order: D gene, clone size, J gene, V gene, CDR3 length, CDR3 DNA, CDR3 protein. D genes are given only for firm matches. Clone size, where shown, is once, few, many, or a class for clones that have expanded.

D: TRBD1; size: .; J: TRBJ1-2; V: TRBV5-1; length: 14; DNA: TGCGCCAGCAGCTTGGACGGACAGGACAGGGGCTACACCTTC; CDR3: CASSLDGQDRGYTF
D: TRBD2; size: once; J: TRBJ2-2; V: TRBV10-2; length: 18; DNA: TGCGCTAGCGGGTACCCGACTAGCGGGGGGTCATTGAGCGGGGAGCTGTTTTTT; CDR3: CASGYPTSGGSLSGELFF
D: TRBD2; size: .; J: TRBJ2-3; V: TRBV4-2; length: 21; DNA: TGTGCCAGCAGCCAAGATAGGCTAGCGGGGGGACTACTGTCTAGCACAGATACGCAGTATTTT; CDR3: CASSQDRLAGGLLSSTDTQYF
D: .; size: .; J: TRBJ2-7; V: TRBV10-3; length: 12; DNA: TGTGCCATCACCACAGGCGGCTACGAGCAGTACTTC; CDR3: CAITTGGYEQYF
D: .; size: few; J: TRBJ2-3; V: TRBV5-8; length: 13; DNA: TGTGCCAGCAGATCTACAGGGTTAAATACGCAGTATTTT; CDR3: CASRSTGLNTQYF
D: TRBD2; size: .; J: TRBJ2-2; V: TRBV6-5; length: 15; DNA: TGTGCCATCAACTTTATGGGGGGGGACACCGGGGAGCTGTTTTTT; CDR3: CAINFMGGDTGELFF
D: .; size: .; J: TRBJ1-2; V: TRBV7-9; length: 13; DNA: TGTGCCAGCAGCTTAGCGCGGGAGCAGGGTCACACCTTC; CDR3: CASSLAREQGHTF
D: .; size: once; J: TRBJ1-2; V: TRBV5-5; length: 16; DNA: TGTGCCAGCAGCTTGAATAATATGGGCCCCAACTATGGCTACACCTTC; CDR3: CASSLNNMGPNYGYTF
D: .; size: .; J: TRBJ2-2; V: TRBV10-3; length: 16; DNA: TGTGCCATCAGTGCCAACAGGGGAGGTTCGACCGGGGAGCTGTTTTTT; CDR3: CAISANRGGSTGELFF
D: .; size: .; J: TRBJ1-5; V: TRBV4-1; length: 15; DNA: TGCGCCAGCAGCCCACTTGGACATACCAATCAGCCCCAGCATTTT; CDR3: CASSPLGHTNQPQHF
D: .; size: .; J: TRBJ2-1; V: TRBV19; length: 13; DNA: TGTGCCACCATAGGGAAGTTAGGGGATGAGCAGTTCTTC; CDR3: CATIGKLGDEQFF
D: .; size: .; J: TRBJ1-5; V: TRBV18; length: 14; DNA: TGTGCCAGCTCACCGGGAGGGTCGGATCAGCCCCAGCATTTT; CDR3: CASSPGGSDQPQHF
D: .; size: .; J: TRBJ1-2; V: TRBV7-2; length: 13; DNA: TGTGCCAGCAGCTCACAGGGTAACTATGGCTACACCTTC; CDR3: CASSSQGNYGYTF
D: TRBD2; size: .; J: TRBJ2-7; V: TRBV6-5; length: 14; DNA: TGTGCCAGCACGACCCGCGGGGGGGCGCGGGAGCAGTACTTC; CDR3: CASTTRGGAREQYF
D: TRBD2; size: .; J: TRBJ2-1; V: TRBV2; length: 14; DNA: TGTGCCAGCAGTGAAGACGGGACTAGCTCTGAGCAGTTCTTC; CDR3: CASSEDGTSSEQFF
D: TRBD1; size: few; J: TRBJ2-2; V: TRBV7-3; length: 16; DNA: TGTGCCAGCAGCTTAGAGGGACAGGGTAACACCGGGGAGCTGTTTTTT; CDR3: CASSLEGQGNTGELFF
D: .; size: .; J: TRBJ2-2; V: TRBV4-3; length: 14; DNA: TGCGCCAGCAGCCAAGTGAGGGGGTTTGGGGAGCTGTTTTTT; CDR3: CASSQVRGFGELFF
D: .; size: .; J: TRBJ2-2; V: TRBV12-3/TRBV12-4; length: 12; DNA: TGTGCCAGCCAACGCGGGCCGCGGGAGCTGTTTTTT; CDR3: CASQRGPRELFF
D: TRBD1; size: .; J: TRBJ2-7; V: TRBV27; length: 14; DNA: TGTGCCAGCAGTTCACACAGGGGGCTTTACGAGCAGTACTTC; CDR3: CASSSHRGLYEQYF
D: .; size: once; J: TRBJ1-3; V: TRBV2; length: 14; DNA: TGTGCCAGCAGTGAGGGCAGCTCTGGAAACACCATATATTTT; CDR3: CASSEGSSGNTIYF
D: TRBD1; size: .; J: TRBJ1-1; V: TRBV7-8; length: 14; DNA: TGTGCCAGCAGCGCCGGGACAGGGGGCACTGAAGCTTTCTTT; CDR3: CASSAGTGGTEAFF
D: .; size: .; J: TRBJ2-3; V: TRBV14; length: 12; DNA: TGTGCCAGCAGCCAAGGATCAGTTACGCAGTATTTT; CDR3: CASSQGSVTQYF
D: TRBD1; size: .; J: TRBJ1-6; V: TRBV5-1; length: 16; DNA: TGCGCCAGCAGCCTGACAGGGGCCGGGGGGAATTCACCCCTCCACTTT; CDR3: CASSLTGAGGNSPLHF
D: .; size: .; J: TRBJ1-4; V: TRBV2; length: 12; DNA: TGTGCCAGCAGTCCCCAAAGAGAGATACTGTTTTTT; CDR3: CASSPQREILFF
D: TRBD1; size: .; J: TRBJ1-2; V: TRBV15; length: 15; DNA: TGTGCCACCAGCAGAGATGGGGACAGACGCTATGGCTACACCTTC; CDR3: CATSRDGDRRYGYTF
D: TRBD1; size: .; J: TRBJ1-1; V: TRBV14; length: 15; DNA: TGTGCCAGCAGCCTCCCGGGACAGAGCATAACTCGAGCTTTCTTT; CDR3: CASSLPGQSITRAFF
D: TRBD1; size: .; J: TRBJ2-7; V: TRBV5-1; length: 17; DNA: TGCGCCAGCAGCTCAGGAGACAGGGCCCCTCCTCGGGACGAGCAGTACTTC; CDR3: CASSSGDRAPPRDEQYF
D: .; size: .; J: TRBJ1-5; V: TRBV10-2; length: 14; DNA: TGCGCCAGCAGTGAGGGCACTAGCAATCAGCCCCAGCATTTT; CDR3: CASSEGTSNQPQHF
D: TRBD1; size: .; J: TRBJ1-2; V: TRBV27; length: 15; DNA: TGTGCCAGCAGTCCTTACAGGGGAGACCCCTATGGCTACACCTTC; CDR3: CASSPYRGDPYGYTF
D: TRBD2; size: .; J: TRBJ2-1; V: TRBV11-2; length: 16; DNA: TGTGCCAGCAGCTCCTACGGGGGGGTCTCCTACAATGAGCAGTTCTTC; CDR3: CASSSYGGVSYNEQFF
D: .; size: .; J: TRBJ2-7; V: TRBV10-1; length: 13; DNA: TGCGCCAGCAGTGAGTCAGGGGTCCACGAGCAGTACTTC; CDR3: CASSESGVHEQYF
D: .; size: few; J: TRBJ1-2; V: TRBV11-2; length: 13; DNA: TGTGCCAGCAGCGCGGACAGCAACTATGGCTACACCTTC; CDR3: CASSADSNYGYTF
D: .; size: .; J: TRBJ1-1; V: TRBV11-2; length: 16; DNA: TGTGCCAGCAGCTTTCTTACCAGGGTCGGCCTCACTGAAGCTTTCTTT; CDR3: CASSFLTRVGLTEAFF
D: TRBD1; size: .; J: TRBJ1-2; V: TRBV19; length: 15; DNA: TGTGCCAGTAGTATAAGCTGGGGACAGCCCTATGGCTACACCTTC; CDR3: CASSISWGQPYGYTF
D: TRBD1; size: .; J: TRBJ1-1; V: TRBV12-3/TRBV12-4; length: 12; DNA: TGTGCCAGCAATACAGGGGGCTCTGAAGCTTTCTTT; CDR3: CASNTGGSEAFF
D: .; size: .; J: TRBJ1-2; V: TRBV19; length: 14; DNA: TGTGCCAGTATAGTAACCGGGACAAGCTATGGCTACACCTTC; CDR3: CASIVTGTSYGYTF
D: .; size: .; J: TRBJ1-1; V: TRBV12-3/TRBV12-4; length: 12; DNA: TGTGCCAGCAGTCGACAGAACACTGAAGCTTTCTTT; CDR3: CASSRQNTEAFF
D: .; size: .; J: TRBJ2-2; V: TRBV5-1; length: 15; DNA: TGCGCCAGCAGCCCTCCAAGGGGGGGCACCGGGGAGCTGTTTTTT; CDR3: CASSPPRGGTGELFF
D: TRBD2; size: .; J: TRBJ2-1; V: TRBV6-5; length: 16; DNA: TGTGCCAGCAGTTACTATCCTAGCGGGGATCTGGGTGAGCAGTTCTTC; CDR3: CASSYYPSGDLGEQFF
D: TRBD1; size: .; J: TRBJ1-2; V: TRBV19; length: 16; DNA: TGTGCCAGTAGCGTGACCGGGACAGGGTCGTACTATGGCTACACCTTC; CDR3: CASSVTGTGSYYGYTF
D: .; size: .; J: TRBJ1-3; V: TRBV19; length: 16; DNA: TGTGCCAGTAGCCTTAGAGGGTCAGCTTCTGGAAACACCATATATTTT; CDR3: CASSLRGSASGNTIYF
D: .; size: .; J: TRBJ2-2; V: TRBV11-2; length: 14; DNA: TGTGCCAGCAGCTGGGCCGATCACACCGGGGAGCTGTTTTTT; CDR3: CASSWADHTGELFF
D: .; size: .; J: TRBJ1-1; V: TRBV19; length: 13; DNA: TGTGCCAGTTCCCTCCGGGGGAACACTGAAGCTTTCTTT; CDR3: CASSLRGNTEAFF
D: .; size: .; J: TRBJ1-1; V: TRBV10-3; length: 12; DNA: TGTGCCATCAGTGGCAGGGACACTGAAGCTTTCTTT; CDR3: CAISGRDTEAFF
D: .; size: .; J: TRBJ2-1; V: TRBV5-6; length: 15; DNA: TGTGCCAGCAGCTTGGCCAGGGGAAGGTGGGATGAGCAGTTCTTC; CDR3: CASSLARGRWDEQFF
D: .; size: .; J: TRBJ1-6; V: TRBV30; length: 13; DNA: TGTGCCTGGACGGGAGTGCGGAGTTCACCCCTCCACTTT; CDR3: CAWTGVRSSPLHF